This paragraph covers one T cell receptor beta chain sequence. Its cognate antigen is unknown. The source material, RNA transcripts, was used to amplify TCR beta CDR3 regions. A first-round RT-PCR of the TCR CDR3 used the HTBI primer set. Via MiXCR, TCRdb re-called the multiplex PCR reads, giving one row per CDR3 protein. The sample yields roughly 840,000 distinct CDR3 sequences, about 38% seen once. This entry comes from a study of T cells in Graves' hyperthyroidism and ophthalmopathy. Study outcomes and limitations: Most thyroid clonotypes expanded above 0.001 appeared in blood too.

Germline V CDR1 and CDR2: SGHVS, FNYEAQ. With V trimmed by 11 bases and J by 4 bases, 9 bases remained unmatched. This CDR3 is 14 amino acids long. Uncontrolled infection, other autoimmune disease, pregnancy and lactation each barred patients from inclusion. Material: blood. The clonotype comes from a man between 18 and 29 years old with Graves' hyperthyroidism. V is TRBV7-6 and J is TRBJ2-5; TRBD1 matches at 11 bases. The CDR3 reads CAVPPGTGGETQYF. The DNA for the CDR3 is TGTGCCGTTCCACCCGGGACAGGGGGAGAGACCCAGTACTTC.